Listed below are T cell receptor beta chains from one sample, sequenced in a study of T cell responses to AZD1222 COVID-19 vaccine. The repertoire was sequenced with immunoSEQ multiplex PCR; TCRdb's copy has only in-frame clones and lacks some. The sample gives 100,000 to 150,000 clones, 92% of which show up once; 1.1% is in the top ten. The source was peripheral blood, collected on day 0 of AZD1222 vaccination. These receptor sequences come from an adult in good health. The conserved cysteine and the conserved F or W are not part of the CDR3 here. Only part of the rows carry a size: once, few, many, or a class if the clone is expanded.

TRBV5-4 . ASSVSARDSYNEQF
TRBV9 . ASSAGTAYEKLF
TRBV4-1 . ASSQDHPGPSYEQY
TRBV20-1 once SASPGAGNYGYT
TRBV28 . ASSPPGWPNEKLF
TRBV7-2 . ASSLVRVGDTQY
TRBV5-4 . ASSSRGGKQETQY
TRBV7-9 . ASTSLTPRGRQF
TRBV27 . ASSYSGTMTDTQY
TRBV9 . ASSVGPKNTEAF
TRBV5-1 few ASRSGAPNTGELF
TRBV11-3 . ASSPRTSGHHNYNEQF
TRBV28 few ASSFYTRYGYT
TRBV27 . ASSQRQGITEAF
TRBV27 . ASSLRQTQETQY
TRBV5-4 once ASSLDGLSGNTIY
TRBV7-9 . ASSRRQTNEKLF
TRBV6-4 . ASSLGTGTRLY
TRBV9 once ASAGTGAYEQY
TRBV6-1 . ASSEGLATNTGELF
TRBV3-1/TRBV3-2 few ASSQDLNLSNEQF
TRBV4-1 . ASTHLPSRTSNTEAF
TRBV19 . ASSPIDRRYEQY
TRBV5-3 . ARSSQQWGHQPQH
TRBV5-6 . ASSLVAGAPGTGELF
TRBV7-3 . ASSERYSSYNEQF
TRBV4-1 . ASSQAVQGAYSNQPQH
TRBV2 . ATAGRRNEKLF
TRBV6-5 once ASRDTWKGQY
TRBV6-6 . ASSPERGHEQY
TRBV21-1 . ASSKARNSYEQY
TRBV9 . ASSVDGTSVTNTGELF
TRBV7-2 once ASSFSVAGDPETQY
TRBV27 . ASSRDRGTDTQY
TRBV27 . ASSLSTGAWQPQH
TRBV7-6 . ASSPQGQSSYEQY
TRBV29-1 . SVEDRLAGVGNEQF
TRBV6-1 . ASSGVLEGAGNTIY
TRBV5-1 . ASELAGTITDTQY
TRBV6-5 . ASRTDRGGDEQY
TRBV5-1 . ASSPGLHSYNEQF
TRBV28 . ASSSPGTGGHTDTQY
TRBV10-3 . AISSGTGDEQY
TRBV12-3/TRBV12-4 . ASSLASGGGYT
TRBV6-5 . ASSYSATGVNEAF
TRBV27 . ASSLYNRGRYYGYT
TRBV4-1 . ASSQRLAPYNEQF
TRBV11-2 . ASSSASLSGRYYNEQF
TRBV5-6 few ASSKTSASGTDTQY
TRBV7-9 . ASMGPRIGNIQY